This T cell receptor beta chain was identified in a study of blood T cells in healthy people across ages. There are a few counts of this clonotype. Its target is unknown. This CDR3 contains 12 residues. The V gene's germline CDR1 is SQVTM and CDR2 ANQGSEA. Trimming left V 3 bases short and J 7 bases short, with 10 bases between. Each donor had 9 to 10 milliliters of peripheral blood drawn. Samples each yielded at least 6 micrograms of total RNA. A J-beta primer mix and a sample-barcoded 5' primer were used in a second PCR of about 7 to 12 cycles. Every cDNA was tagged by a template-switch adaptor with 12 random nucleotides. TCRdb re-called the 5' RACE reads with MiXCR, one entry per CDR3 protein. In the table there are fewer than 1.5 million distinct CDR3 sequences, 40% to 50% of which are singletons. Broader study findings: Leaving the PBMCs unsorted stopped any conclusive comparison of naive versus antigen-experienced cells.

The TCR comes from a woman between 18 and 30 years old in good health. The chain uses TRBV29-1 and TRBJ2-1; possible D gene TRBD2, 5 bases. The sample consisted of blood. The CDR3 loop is CSVDGIDNEQFF. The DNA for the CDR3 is TGCAGCGTTGACGGGATAGATAATGAGCAGTTCTTC.